The 21 T cell receptor beta chains below come from one sample, sequenced in a study of cytomegalovirus exposure and HLA in healthy donors. Some clones are missing from TCRdb's copy, which holds only in-frame ones; the method was immunoSEQ multiplex PCR. This sample has over 45,000 clones, with 93% found just once. The sequencing input was PBMCs. These receptors came from a young woman in good health and CMV-seronegative.

The rearrangement joins TRBV5-8 to TRBJ1-5; 8 nucleotides align to TRBD1. The germline V gene encodes CDR1 SGHTS and CDR2 YDEGEE. Germline trimming cut 1 base from V and 10 bases from J; bases unmatched to any gene: 10. The CDR3 is 15 amino acids. The CDR3 nucleotides read TGTGCCAGCAGCTTGTCAGACAGGGGACATAAACCCCAGCATTTT. The encoded protein is CASSLSDRGHKPQHF.

In its sample, this clone was seen once. The chain joins TRBV30 to TRBJ2-7, with 11 positions matching TRBD2. Germline V lookup: CDR1 GTSNPN, CDR2 SVGIG (reference sequence). This CDR3 is 18 amino acids long. Trimming took 2 bases from V and 0 from J; bases not matched to a gene: 12. For the CDR3, the DNA is TGTGCCTGGAGTACGGCTAGCGGGAGGCTCCTAAGCTCCTACGAGCAGTACGTC. Protein: CAWSTASGRLLSSYEQYV.

The chain uses TRBV7-9 and TRBJ2-1, with TRBD2 matching over 10 bases. Germline CDR1 reads SEHNR; CDR2 reads FQNEAQ (reference sequence). There are 16 residues in the CDR3. The junction had 9 bases not matched to a gene; V was cut back by 3 bases and J by 7 bases. CDR3 sequence reads: CASSFASGGARNEQFF. The CDR3 DNA is TGTGCCAGCAGCTTCGCAAGCGGGGGGGCTAGAAATGAGCAGTTCTTC.

V and J are TRBV19 and TRBJ1-4; no clear D. V gave up 4 bases and J gave up 1 base, with 4 bases separating them. The CDR3 is 13 residues long. CDR1 and CDR2 from the germline V gene are LNHDA and SQIVND (reference sequence). The CDR3 region has the DNA TGTGCCAGTAGTACGGTAACTAATGAAAAACTGTTTTTT. This translates into CASSTVTNEKLFF.

J is TRBJ1-2 and V is TRBV18; 11 nucleotides align to TRBD1. Per germline, CDR1 KGHSH and CDR2 LQKENI. CDR3 length equals 15 residues. Trimming removed 4 bases from V and 6 bases from J; junction bases left unmatched: 7. The CDR3 DNA is TGTGCCAGCTCACTTCGGACAGGGGGCGACAATGGCTACACCTTC. Translated: CASSLRTGGDNGYTF.

The chain carries TRBV7-2 and TRBJ2-1, with D possibly matching TRBD2 (6 bases). This CDR3 spans 15 amino acids. Germline-derived CDR1 and CDR2 are SGHTA and FQGNSA. The V gene lost 5 bases and the J gene lost 0 bases, with 11 bases spanning the gap. The CDR3 DNA is TGTGCCAGCAGCGTTCTAGCGAACTCCTACAATGAGCAGTTCTTC. Translation gives CASSVLANSYNEQFF.

The chain recombines TRBV6-4 with TRBJ2-5, with 7 bases matching TRBD1. Germline V gene sequence: CDR1 MRHNA, CDR2 SNTAGT. V gave up 6 bases and J gave up 3 bases; unmatched junction bases: 4. This CDR3 is 13 amino acids long. Here the CDR3 DNA reads TGTGCCAGCAGCCCGACAGGGAAAGAGACCCAGTACTTC. It codes for CASSPTGKETQYF.

This rearrangement joins TRBV7-9 to TRBJ2-3, with TRBD1 identical over 10 bases. Germline V gene sequence: CDR1 SEHNR, CDR2 FQNEAQ (reference sequence). Germline trimming cut 5 bases from V and 4 bases from J; bases unmatched to any gene: 9. The CDR3 spans 16 residues. DNA for the CDR3: TGTGCCAGCAGCCCGGAGGGGACAGGGGAGGCAGATACGCAGTATTTT. Translation: CASSPEGTGEADTQYF. Full variable domain (remainder filled in from reference TRBV7-9 and TRBJ2-3): DTGVSQNPRHKITKRGQNVTFRCDPISEHNRLYWYRQTLGQGPEFLTYFQNEAQLEKSRLLSDRFSAERPKGSFSTLEIQRTEQGDSAMYLCASSPEGTGEADTQYFGPGTRLTVL.

This chain uses TRBV27 with TRBJ2-1; 9 nucleotides align to TRBD2. The germline V gene encodes CDR1 MNHEY and CDR2 SMNVEV (reference sequence). The CDR3 runs 15 residues. With V trimmed by 6 bases and J by 9 bases, 12 bases remained unmatched. The CDR3 protein is CASRTFGGRGSEQFF. The CDR3 nucleotides are TGTGCCAGCAGAACCTTCGGCGGGAGGGGAAGTGAGCAGTTCTTC.

V and J are TRBV6-1 and TRBJ1-2, with D unresolved. The CDR3 runs 14 residues. Trimming left V 3 bases short and J 0 bases short, with 8 bases between. Germline CDR1 is MNHNS and CDR2 is SASEGT. The CDR3 is CASSDPVTNYGYTF. The CDR3 region has the DNA TGTGCCAGCAGTGACCCTGTAACTAACTATGGCTACACCTTC.

A single count supports this clone. The V and J genes are TRBV6-4 and TRBJ2-3; D unclear. Trimming cost V 4 bases and J 0 bases, with 8 bases left between them. CDR3 length: 14 residues. Germline values: CDR1 MRHNA, CDR2 SNTAGT. The CDR3 sequence is CASSASLSTDTQYF. CDR3 DNA: TGTGCCAGCAGTGCCTCACTAAGCACAGATACGCAGTATTTT.

The V gene is TRBV9, the J gene TRBJ1-4, with TRBD1 as a possible D gene (5 bases). The CDR3 is 16 amino acids. Germline V gene lookup returns CDR1 SGDLS and CDR2 YYNGEE. V was clipped by 4 bases and J by 4 bases, with 17 bases between them. CDR3 loop: CASSSTSAGGNEKLFF. DNA of the CDR3: TGTGCCAGCAGCTCGACCTCAGCGGGGGGTAATGAAAAACTGTTTTTT.

The genes are TRBV7-6 and TRBJ2-7, with 13 bases fitting TRBD2. In germline, CDR1 is SGHVS, CDR2 FNYEAQ. The CDR3 has 15 residues. Germline trimming cut 5 bases from V and 7 bases from J; bases unmatched to any gene: 8. For the CDR3, the DNA is TGTGCCAGCAGCCTACGGACTAGCGGGGGAGGTGAGCAGTACTTC. This encodes CASSLRTSGGGEQYF.

This chain joins TRBV15 and TRBJ2-2, with D tentatively TRBD1 (5 bases). The V and J ends lost 6 bases and 1 base respectively, with 12 bases between them. This CDR3 region has 15 residues. Germline V gene data show CDR1 as LNHNV and CDR2 as YYDKDF (reference sequence). CDR3 protein: CATRPGQGNTGELFF. The CDR3 coding sequence is TGTGCCACCAGGCCGGGCCAGGGGAACACCGGGGAGCTGTTTTTT. The entire variable domain, with the rest obtained from reference TRBV15 and TRBJ2-2, is as follows: DAMVIQNPRYQVTQFGKPVTLSCSQTLNHNVMYWYQQKSSQAPKLLFHYYDKDFNNEADTPDNFQSRRPNTSFCFLDIRSPGLGDTAMYLCATRPGQGNTGELFFGEGSRLTVL.

Notes on this clone: The sample carries other DNA sequences with the same CDR3. This rearrangement joins TRBV6-4 to TRBJ2-3, with D possibly matching TRBD2 (5 bases). Germline CDR1 reads MRHNA; CDR2 reads SNTAGT. This CDR3 is 14 amino acids long. V lost 4 bases and J 0 bases, leaving 8 bases between the germline ends. CDR3 residues: CASSGGGSTDTQYF. The CDR3 DNA is TGTGCCAGCAGTGGAGGCGGGAGCACAGATACGCAGTATTTT.

This clone was counted a single time. The gene calls are TRBV2 and TRBJ1-1; D is undetermined. The V and J ends lost 4 bases and 4 bases respectively, with 13 bases between them. The CDR3 spans 14 residues. Germline V gene sequence: CDR1 SNHLY, CDR2 FYNNEI. CDR3 in amino acids: CASSAQVRGTEAFF. CDR3 nucleotide sequence: TGTGCCAGCAGTGCCCAGGTTCGGGGCACTGAAGCTTTCTTT. The entire variable domain, with the rest obtained from reference TRBV2 and TRBJ1-1, is as follows: EPEVTQTPSHQVTQMGQEVILRCVPISNHLYFYWYRQILGQKVEFLVSFYNNEISEKSEIFDDQFSVERPDGSNFTLKIRSTKLEDSAMYFCASSAQVRGTEAFFGQGTRLTVV.

The chain uses TRBV27 and TRBJ2-7; TRBD2 is a possible D gene (6 bases). CDR1 is MNHEY, CDR2 SMNVEV, per germline (reference sequence). This CDR3 has 12 amino acids. CDR3 in amino acids: CAPGASQYEQYV. CDR3 DNA sequence: TGTGCTCCGGGAGCCTCGCAATACGAGCAGTACGTC.

The chain recombines TRBV18 with TRBJ1-1, with TRBD1 identical over 11 bases. V dropped 5 bases and J dropped 0; count of bases not matched to a gene: 8. The CDR3 totals 17 residues. Germline loops: CDR1 KGHSH, CDR2 LQKENI. Here the CDR3 reads CASSDGTGGIMNTEAFF. The CDR3 coding sequence is TGTGCCAGCTCAGACGGGACAGGGGGAATCATGAACACTGAAGCTTTCTTT. The variable domain in full, completed from reference TRBV18 and TRBJ1-1, reads NAGVMQNPRHLVRRRGQEARLRCSPMKGHSHVYWYRQLPEEGLKFMVYLQKENIIDESGMPKERFSAEFPKEGPSILRIQQVVRGDSAAYFCASSDGTGGIMNTEAFFGQGTRLTVV.

This rearrangement joins TRBV2 to TRBJ1-5; D is unresolved. Trimming removed 6 bases at V and 0 bases at J, with 9 bases between. The CDR3 covers 14 residues. The germline CDR1 and CDR2 sequences are SNHLY and FYNNEI. The CDR3 coding sequence is TGTGCCAGCAGACAGTCGTATAGCAATCAGCCCCAGCATTTT. It yields the protein CASRQSYSNQPQHF.

This chain uses TRBV7-2 with TRBJ2-3; maybe TRBD1 (6 bases). The CDR3 has 16 amino acids. The V and J ends lost 5 bases and 2 bases respectively, with 17 bases between them. CDR1 and CDR2 from the germline V gene are SGHTA and FQGNSA. CDR3 in DNA: TGTGCCAGCAGCCCTGGAGTAAGGGGGTCCACAGATACGCAGTATTTT. Its translation is CASSPGVRGSTDTQYF. The whole variable domain, remainder taken from reference TRBV7-2 and TRBJ2-3, is GAGVSQSPSNKVTEKGKDVELRCDPISGHTALYWYRQSLGQGLEFLIYFQGNSAPDKSGLPSDRFSAERTGGSVSTLTIQRTQQEDSAVYLCASSPGVRGSTDTQYFGPGTRLTVL.

V usage is TRBV10-3 and J usage is TRBJ1-2; D uncertain. Deletions cut 3 bases from V and 4 bases from J, with 12 bases between. The germline gives CDR1 ENHRY, CDR2 SYGVKD. The CDR3 spans 14 residues. The CDR3 protein is CAISDVGAPYGYTF. Here the CDR3 DNA reads TGTGCCATCAGTGACGTGGGCGCCCCCTATGGCTACACCTTC.